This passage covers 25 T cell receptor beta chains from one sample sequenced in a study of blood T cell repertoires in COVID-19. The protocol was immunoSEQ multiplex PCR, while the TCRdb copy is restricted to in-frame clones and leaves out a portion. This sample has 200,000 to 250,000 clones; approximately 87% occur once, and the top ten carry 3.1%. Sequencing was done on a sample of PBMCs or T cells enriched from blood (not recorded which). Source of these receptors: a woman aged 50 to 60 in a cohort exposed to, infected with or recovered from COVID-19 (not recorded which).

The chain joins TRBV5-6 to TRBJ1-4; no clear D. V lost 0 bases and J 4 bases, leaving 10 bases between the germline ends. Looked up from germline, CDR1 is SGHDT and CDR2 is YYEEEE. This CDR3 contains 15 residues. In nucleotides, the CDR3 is TGTGCCAGCAGCTTGGTAGGGAGTTTTAATGAAAAACTGTTTTTT. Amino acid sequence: CASSLVGSFNEKLFF.

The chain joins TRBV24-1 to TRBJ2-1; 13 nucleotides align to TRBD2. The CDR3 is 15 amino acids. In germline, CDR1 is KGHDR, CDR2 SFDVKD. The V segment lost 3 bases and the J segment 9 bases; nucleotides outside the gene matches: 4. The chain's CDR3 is CATSDPRTSGGEQFF. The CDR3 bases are TGTGCCACCAGTGATCCCCGGACTAGCGGGGGTGAGCAGTTCTTC.

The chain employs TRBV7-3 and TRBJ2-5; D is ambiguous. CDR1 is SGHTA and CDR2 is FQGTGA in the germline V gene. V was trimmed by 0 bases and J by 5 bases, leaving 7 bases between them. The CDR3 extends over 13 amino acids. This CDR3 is CASSLTSRETQYF. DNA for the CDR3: TGTGCCAGCAGCTTAACTAGCCGGGAGACCCAGTACTTC. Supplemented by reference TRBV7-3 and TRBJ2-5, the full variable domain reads GAGVSQTPSNKVTEKGKYVELRCDPISGHTALYWYRQSLGQGPEFLIYFQGTGAADDSGLPNDRFFAVRPEGSVSTLKIQRTERGDSAVYLCASSLTSRETQYFGPGTRLLVL.

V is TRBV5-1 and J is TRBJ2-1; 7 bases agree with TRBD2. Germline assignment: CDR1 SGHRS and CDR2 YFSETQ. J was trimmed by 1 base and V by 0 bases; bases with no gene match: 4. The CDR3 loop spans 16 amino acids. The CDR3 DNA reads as TGCGCCAGCAGCTTGGGTGGGGGGGATTCCTACAATGAGCAGTTCTTC. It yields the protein CASSLGGGDSYNEQFF.

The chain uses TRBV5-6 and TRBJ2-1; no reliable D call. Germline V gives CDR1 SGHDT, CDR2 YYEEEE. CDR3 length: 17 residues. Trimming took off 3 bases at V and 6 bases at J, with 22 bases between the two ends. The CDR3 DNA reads TGTGCCAGCAGCTCGATGACTCAGTCCTCTCCTGCCAATGAGCAGTTCTTC. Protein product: CASSSMTQSSPANEQFF. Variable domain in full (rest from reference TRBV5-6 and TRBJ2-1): DAGVTQSPTHLIKTRGQQVTLRCSPKSGHDTVSWYQQALGQGPQFIFQYYEEEERQRGNFPDRFSGHQFPNYSSELNVNALLLGDSALYLCASSSMTQSSPANEQFFGPGTRLTVL.

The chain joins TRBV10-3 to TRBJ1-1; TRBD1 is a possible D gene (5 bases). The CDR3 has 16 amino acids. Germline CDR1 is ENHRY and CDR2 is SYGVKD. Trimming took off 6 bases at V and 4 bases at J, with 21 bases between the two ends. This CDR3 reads CAISGGAPSGGTEAFF. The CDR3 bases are TGTGCCATCAGCGGAGGTGCACCCTCGGGGGGCACTGAAGCTTTCTTT.

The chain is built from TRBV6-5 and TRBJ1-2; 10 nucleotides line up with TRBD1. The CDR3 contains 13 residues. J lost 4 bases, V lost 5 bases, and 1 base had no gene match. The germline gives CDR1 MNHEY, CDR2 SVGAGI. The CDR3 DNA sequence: TGTGCCAGCAGTAGACAGGGGGCCTATGGCTACACCTTC. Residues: CASSRQGAYGYTF.

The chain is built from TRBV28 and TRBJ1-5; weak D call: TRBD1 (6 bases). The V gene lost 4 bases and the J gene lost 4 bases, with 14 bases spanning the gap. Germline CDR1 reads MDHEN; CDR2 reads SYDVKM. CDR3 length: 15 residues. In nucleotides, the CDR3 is TGTGCCAGCAGTTACCCTATAGGGGGAAATCAGCCCCAGCATTTT. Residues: CASSYPIGGNQPQHF.

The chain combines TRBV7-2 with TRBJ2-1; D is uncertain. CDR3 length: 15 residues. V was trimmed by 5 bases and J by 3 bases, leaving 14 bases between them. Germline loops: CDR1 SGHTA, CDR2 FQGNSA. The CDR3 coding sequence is TGTGCCAGCAGCGAGGCAGCATTTTACTACAATGAGCAGTTCTTC. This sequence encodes CASSEAAFYYNEQFF.

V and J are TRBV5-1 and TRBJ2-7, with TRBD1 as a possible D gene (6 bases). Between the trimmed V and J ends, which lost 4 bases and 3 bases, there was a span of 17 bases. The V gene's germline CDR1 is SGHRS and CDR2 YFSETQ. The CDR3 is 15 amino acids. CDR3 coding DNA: TGCGCCAGCAGCACGGGACAAACCGCGCTCTACGAGCAGTACTTC. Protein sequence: CASSTGQTALYEQYF.

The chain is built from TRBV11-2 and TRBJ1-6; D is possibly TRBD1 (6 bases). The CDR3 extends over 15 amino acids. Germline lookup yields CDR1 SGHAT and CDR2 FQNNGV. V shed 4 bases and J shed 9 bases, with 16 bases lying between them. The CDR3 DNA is TGTGCCAGCAGCTCCACACAGGGTTACGGTTCACCCCTCCACTTT. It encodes CASSSTQGYGSPLHF.

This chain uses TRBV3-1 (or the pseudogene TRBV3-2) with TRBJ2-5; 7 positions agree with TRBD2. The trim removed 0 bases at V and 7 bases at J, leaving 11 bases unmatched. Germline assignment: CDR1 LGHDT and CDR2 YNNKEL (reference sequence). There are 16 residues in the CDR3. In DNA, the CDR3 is TGTGCCAGCAGCCAAGACCCCGGACTAGTTAAGCTGACCCAGTACTTC. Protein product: CASSQDPGLVKLTQYF.

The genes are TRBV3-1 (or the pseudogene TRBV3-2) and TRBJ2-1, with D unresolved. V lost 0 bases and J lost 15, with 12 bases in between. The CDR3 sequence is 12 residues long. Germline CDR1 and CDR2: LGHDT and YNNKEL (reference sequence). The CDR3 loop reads CASSQETAYRFF. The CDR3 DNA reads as TGTGCCAGCAGCCAAGAGACTGCGTACCGGTTCTTC.

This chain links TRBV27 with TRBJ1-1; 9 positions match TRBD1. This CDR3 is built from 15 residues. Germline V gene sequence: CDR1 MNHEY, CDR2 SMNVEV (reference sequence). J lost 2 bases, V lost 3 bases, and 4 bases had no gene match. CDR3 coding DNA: TGTGCCAGCAGTTTTCAGACAGGGGGTAACACTGAAGCTTTCTTT. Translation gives CASSFQTGGNTEAFF.

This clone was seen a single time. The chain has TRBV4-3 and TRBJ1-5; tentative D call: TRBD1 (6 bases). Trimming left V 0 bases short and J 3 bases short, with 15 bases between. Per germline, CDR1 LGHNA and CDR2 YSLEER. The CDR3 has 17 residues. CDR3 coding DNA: TGCGCCAGCAGCCAAGATCTTCCCAGGGGCACCAATCAGCCCCAGCATTTT. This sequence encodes CASSQDLPRGTNQPQHF.

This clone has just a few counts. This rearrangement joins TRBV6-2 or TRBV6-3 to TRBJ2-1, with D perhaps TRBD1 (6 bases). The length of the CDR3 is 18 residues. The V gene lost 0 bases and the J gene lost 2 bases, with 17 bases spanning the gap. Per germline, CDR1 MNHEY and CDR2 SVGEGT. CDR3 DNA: TGTGCCAGCAGTTACTCGAGGCTCAGGGGCTTCACCTACAATGAGCAGTTCTTC. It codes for CASSYSRLRGFTYNEQFF.

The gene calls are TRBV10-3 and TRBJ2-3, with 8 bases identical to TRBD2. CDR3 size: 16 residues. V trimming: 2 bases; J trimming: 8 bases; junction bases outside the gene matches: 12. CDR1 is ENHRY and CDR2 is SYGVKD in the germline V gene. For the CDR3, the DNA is TGTGCCATCAGTGAGCGTTTAGCGGGACTAGTAAGTACGCAGTATTTT. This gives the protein CAISERLAGLVSTQYF.

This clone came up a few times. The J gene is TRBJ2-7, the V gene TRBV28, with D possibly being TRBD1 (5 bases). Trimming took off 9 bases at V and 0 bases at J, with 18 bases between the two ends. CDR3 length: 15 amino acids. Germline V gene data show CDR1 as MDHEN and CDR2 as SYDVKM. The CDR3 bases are TGTGCCAGTACACCCACAGGTTACCCCTCCTACGAGCAGTACTTC. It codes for CASTPTGYPSYEQYF.

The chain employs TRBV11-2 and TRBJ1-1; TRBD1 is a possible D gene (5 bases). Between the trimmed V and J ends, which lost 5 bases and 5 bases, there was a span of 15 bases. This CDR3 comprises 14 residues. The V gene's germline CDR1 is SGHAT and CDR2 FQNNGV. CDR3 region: CASSLVPGGTEAFF. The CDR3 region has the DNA TGTGCCAGCAGCCTTGTGCCGGGGGGAACTGAAGCTTTCTTT.

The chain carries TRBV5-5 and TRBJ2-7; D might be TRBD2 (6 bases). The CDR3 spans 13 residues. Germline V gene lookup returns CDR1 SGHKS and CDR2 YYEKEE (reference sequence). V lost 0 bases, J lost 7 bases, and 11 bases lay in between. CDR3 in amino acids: CASSLVLGLEQYF. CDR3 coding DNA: TGTGCCAGCAGCTTGGTTCTGGGACTGGAGCAGTACTTC.

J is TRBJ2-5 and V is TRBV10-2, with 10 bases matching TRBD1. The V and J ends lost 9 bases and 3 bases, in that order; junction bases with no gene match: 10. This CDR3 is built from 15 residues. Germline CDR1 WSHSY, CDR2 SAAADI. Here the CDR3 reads CARRDRGARKETQYF. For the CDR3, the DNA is TGCGCCAGAAGGGACAGGGGCGCTCGGAAAGAGACCCAGTACTTC.

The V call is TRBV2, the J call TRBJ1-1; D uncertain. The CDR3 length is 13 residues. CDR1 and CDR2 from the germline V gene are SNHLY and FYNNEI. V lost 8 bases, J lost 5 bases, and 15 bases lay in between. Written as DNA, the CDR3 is TGTGCCAGCGCCGGGCCCCGGGGAACTGAAGCTTTCTTT. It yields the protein CASAGPRGTEAFF.

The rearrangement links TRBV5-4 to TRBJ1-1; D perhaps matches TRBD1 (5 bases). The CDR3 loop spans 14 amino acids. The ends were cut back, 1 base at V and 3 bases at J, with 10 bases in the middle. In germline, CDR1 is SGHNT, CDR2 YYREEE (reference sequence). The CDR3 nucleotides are TGTGCCAGCAGCTTGTGGGGCAGTGACACTGAAGCTTTCTTT. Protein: CASSLWGSDTEAFF.

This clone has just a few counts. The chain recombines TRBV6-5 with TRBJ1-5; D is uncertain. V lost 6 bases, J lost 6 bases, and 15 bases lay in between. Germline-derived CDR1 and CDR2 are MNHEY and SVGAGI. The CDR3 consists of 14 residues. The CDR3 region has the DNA TGTGCCAGCAGGAACCTGGACGGAGGTCAGCCCCAGCATTTT. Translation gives CASRNLDGGQPQHF.

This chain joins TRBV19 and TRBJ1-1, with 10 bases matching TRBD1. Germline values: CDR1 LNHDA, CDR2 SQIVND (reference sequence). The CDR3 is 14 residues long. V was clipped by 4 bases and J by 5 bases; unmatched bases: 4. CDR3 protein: CASSKTGGGTEAFF. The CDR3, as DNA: TGTGCCAGTAGTAAGACAGGGGGCGGAACTGAAGCTTTCTTT.